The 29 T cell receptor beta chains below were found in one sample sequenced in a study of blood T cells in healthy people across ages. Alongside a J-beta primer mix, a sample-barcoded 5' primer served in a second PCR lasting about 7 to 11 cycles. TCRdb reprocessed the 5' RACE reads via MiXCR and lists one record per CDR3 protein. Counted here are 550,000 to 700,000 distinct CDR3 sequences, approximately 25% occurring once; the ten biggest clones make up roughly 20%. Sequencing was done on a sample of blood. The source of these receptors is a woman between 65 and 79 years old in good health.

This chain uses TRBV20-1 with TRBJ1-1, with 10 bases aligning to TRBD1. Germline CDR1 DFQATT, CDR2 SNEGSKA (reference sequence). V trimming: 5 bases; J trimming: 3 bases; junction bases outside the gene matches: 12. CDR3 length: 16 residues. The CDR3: CSASFEGQGMDTEAFF. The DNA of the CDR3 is TGCAGTGCTTCATTCGAGGGACAGGGGATGGACACTGAAGCTTTCTTT.

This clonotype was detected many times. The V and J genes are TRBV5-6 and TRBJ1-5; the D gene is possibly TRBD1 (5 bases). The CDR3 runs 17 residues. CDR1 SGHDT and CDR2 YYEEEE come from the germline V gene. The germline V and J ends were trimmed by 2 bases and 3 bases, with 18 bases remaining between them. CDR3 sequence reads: CASSLGHGRGYNQPQHF. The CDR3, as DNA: TGTGCCAGCAGCTTAGGACATGGCCGGGGGTACAATCAGCCCCAGCATTTT.

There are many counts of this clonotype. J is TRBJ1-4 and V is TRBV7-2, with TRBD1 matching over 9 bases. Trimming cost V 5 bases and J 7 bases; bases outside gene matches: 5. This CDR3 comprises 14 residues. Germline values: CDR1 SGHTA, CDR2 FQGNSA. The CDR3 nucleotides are TGTGCCAGCAGCCGGGACAGGGAGGGTGAAAAACTGTTTTTT. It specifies CASSRDREGEKLFF. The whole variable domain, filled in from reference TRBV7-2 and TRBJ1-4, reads GAGVSQSPSNKVTEKGKDVELRCDPISGHTALYWYRQSLGQGLEFLIYFQGNSAPDKSGLPSDRFSAERTGGSVSTLTIQRTQQEDSAVYLCASSRDREGEKLFFGSGTQLSVL.

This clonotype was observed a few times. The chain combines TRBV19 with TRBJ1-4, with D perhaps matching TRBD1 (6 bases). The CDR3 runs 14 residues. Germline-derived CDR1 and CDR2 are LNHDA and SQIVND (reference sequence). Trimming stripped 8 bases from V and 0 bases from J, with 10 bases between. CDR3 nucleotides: TGTGCCAGTTCCCACAGGGCAACTAATGAAAAACTGTTTTTT. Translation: CASSHRATNEKLFF.

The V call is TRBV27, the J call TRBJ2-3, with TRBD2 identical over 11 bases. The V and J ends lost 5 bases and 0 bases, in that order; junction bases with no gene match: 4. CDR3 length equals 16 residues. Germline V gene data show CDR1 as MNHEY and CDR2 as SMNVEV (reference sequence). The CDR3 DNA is TGTGCCAGCAGTCGCAGACTAGCGGGAAGCACAGATACGCAGTATTTT. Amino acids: CASSRRLAGSTDTQYF.

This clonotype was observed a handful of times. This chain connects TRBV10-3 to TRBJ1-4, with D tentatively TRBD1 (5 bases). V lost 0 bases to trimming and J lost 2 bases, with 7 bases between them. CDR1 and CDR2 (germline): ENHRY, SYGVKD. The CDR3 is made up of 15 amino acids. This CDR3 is CAISESPGTNEKLFF. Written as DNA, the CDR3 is TGTGCCATCAGTGAGTCGCCAGGGACTAATGAAAAACTGTTTTTT.

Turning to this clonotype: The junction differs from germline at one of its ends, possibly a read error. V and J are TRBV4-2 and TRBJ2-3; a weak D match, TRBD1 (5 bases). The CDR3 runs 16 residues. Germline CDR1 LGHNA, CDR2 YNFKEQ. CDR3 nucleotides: TGTGCCAGCAGCCAAACCCCGGGCCAGGACACACATACGCAGTATTTT. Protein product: CASSQTPGQDTHTQYF.

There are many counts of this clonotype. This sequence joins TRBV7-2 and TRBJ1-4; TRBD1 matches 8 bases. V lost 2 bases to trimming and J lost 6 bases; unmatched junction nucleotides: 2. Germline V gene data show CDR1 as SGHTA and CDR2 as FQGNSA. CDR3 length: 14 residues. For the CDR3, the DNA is TGTGCCAGCAGCTTACAGGGGGCGGATGAAAAACTGTTTTTT. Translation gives CASSLQGADEKLFF.

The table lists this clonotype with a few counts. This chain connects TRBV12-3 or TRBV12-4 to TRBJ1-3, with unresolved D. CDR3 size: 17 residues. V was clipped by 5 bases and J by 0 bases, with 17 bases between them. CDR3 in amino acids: CASSRPVGPSSGNTIYF. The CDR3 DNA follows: TGTGCCAGCAGTAGACCAGTAGGGCCCTCCTCTGGAAACACCATATATTTT.

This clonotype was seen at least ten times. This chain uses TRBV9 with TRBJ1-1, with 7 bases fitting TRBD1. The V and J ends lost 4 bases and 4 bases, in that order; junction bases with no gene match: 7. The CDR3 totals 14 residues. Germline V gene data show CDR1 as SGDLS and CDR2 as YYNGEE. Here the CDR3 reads CASSTRQGSTEAFF. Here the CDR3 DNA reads TGTGCCAGCAGCACCCGACAGGGAAGCACTGAAGCTTTCTTT.

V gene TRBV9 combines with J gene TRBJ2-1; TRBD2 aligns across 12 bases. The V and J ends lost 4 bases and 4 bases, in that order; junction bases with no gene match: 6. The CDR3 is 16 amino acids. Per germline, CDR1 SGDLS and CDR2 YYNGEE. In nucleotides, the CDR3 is TGTGCCAGCAGCCCTAGACTAGCGGGGGTTTACAATGAGCAGTTCTTC. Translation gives CASSPRLAGVYNEQFF.

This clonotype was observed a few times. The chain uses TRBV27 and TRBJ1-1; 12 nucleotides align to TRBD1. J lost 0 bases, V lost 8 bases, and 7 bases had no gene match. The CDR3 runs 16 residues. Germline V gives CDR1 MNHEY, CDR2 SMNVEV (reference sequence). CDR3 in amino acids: CASLRDRGLLNTEAFF. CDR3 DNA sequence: TGTGCCAGCCTTAGGGACAGGGGGCTTTTGAACACTGAAGCTTTCTTT.

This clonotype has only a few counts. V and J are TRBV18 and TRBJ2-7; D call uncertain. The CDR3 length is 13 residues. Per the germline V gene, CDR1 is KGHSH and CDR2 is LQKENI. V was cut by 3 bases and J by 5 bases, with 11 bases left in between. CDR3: CASSPAPRDEQYF. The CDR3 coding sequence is TGTGCCAGCTCACCCGCCCCGCGAGACGAGCAGTACTTC.

The CDR3 DNA reads as TGTGCCAGCAGCTTGGCCGGGACAGGGAGGGACACTGAAGCTTTCTTT. This sequence encodes CASSLAGTGRDTEAFF. The gene calls are TRBV5-5 and TRBJ1-1; 9 nucleotides line up with TRBD1. The CDR3 totals 16 residues. The V gene end was trimmed by 0 bases and the J gene end by 3 bases; junction bases not matched to a gene: 6. Germline V gives CDR1 SGHKS, CDR2 YYEKEE (reference sequence).

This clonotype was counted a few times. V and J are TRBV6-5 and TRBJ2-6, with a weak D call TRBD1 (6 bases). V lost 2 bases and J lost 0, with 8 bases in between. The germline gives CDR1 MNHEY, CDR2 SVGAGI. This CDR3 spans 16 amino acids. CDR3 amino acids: CASSYGQRSGANVLTF. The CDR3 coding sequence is TGTGCCAGCAGTTACGGACAGCGCTCTGGGGCCAACGTCCTGACTTTC.

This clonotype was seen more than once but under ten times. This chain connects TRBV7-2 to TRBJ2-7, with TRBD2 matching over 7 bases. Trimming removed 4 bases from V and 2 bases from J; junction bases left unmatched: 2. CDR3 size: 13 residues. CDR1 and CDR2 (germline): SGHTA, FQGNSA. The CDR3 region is CASSSSGAYEQYF. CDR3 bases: TGTGCCAGCAGCTCGAGCGGGGCCTACGAGCAGTACTTC.

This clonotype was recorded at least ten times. CDR3 DNA sequence: TGTGCCAGCAGCCCCACAGGGGACACTGAAGCTTTCTTT. Its translation is CASSPTGDTEAFF. The chain couples TRBV12-3 or TRBV12-4 to TRBJ1-1, with 7 bases that match TRBD1. Losses at the gene ends were 6 bases for V and 3 bases for J; bases not matched to a gene: 4. The CDR3 has 13 residues.

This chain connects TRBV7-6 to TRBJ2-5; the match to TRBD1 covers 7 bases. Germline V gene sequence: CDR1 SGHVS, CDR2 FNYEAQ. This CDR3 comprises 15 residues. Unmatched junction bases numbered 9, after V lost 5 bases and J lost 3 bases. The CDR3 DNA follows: TGTGCCAGCAGCCGATTCGGGACAGAAAAAGAGACCCAGTACTTC. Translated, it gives CASSRFGTEKETQYF.

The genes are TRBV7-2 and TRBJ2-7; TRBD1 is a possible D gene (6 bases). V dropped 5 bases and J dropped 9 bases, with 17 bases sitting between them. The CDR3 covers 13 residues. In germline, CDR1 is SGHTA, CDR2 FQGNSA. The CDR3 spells CASSGKVQGRQYF. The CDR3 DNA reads TGTGCCAGCAGCGGAAAGGTACAGGGCCGGCAGTACTTC.

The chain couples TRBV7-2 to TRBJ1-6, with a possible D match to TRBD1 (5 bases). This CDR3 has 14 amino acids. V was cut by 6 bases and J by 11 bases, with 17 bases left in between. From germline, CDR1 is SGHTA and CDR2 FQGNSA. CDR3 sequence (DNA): TGTGCCAGCAGTCACGCCGGGGCTAAGACACCCCTCCACTTT. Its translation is CASSHAGAKTPLHF.

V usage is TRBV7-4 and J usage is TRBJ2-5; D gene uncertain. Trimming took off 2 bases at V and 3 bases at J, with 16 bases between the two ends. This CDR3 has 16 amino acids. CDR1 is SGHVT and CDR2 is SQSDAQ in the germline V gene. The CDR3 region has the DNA TGTGCCAGCAGCTTAAATGAAGCTCAGACCGAAGAGACCCAGTACTTC. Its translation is CASSLNEAQTEETQYF.

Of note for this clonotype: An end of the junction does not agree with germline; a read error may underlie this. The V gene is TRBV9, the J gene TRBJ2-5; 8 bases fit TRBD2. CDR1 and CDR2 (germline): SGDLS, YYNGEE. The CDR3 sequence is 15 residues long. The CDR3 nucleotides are TGTGCCAGCACCACAAGCGGGGGCCTACAAGAGACCCAGCACTTC. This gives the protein CASTTSGGLQETQHF. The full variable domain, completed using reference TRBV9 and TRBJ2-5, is DSGVTQTPKHLITATGQRVTLRCSPRSGDLSVYWYQQSLDQGLQFLIQYYNGEERAKGNILERFSAQQFPDLHSELNLSSLELGDSALYFCASTTSGGLQETQHFGPGTRLLVL.

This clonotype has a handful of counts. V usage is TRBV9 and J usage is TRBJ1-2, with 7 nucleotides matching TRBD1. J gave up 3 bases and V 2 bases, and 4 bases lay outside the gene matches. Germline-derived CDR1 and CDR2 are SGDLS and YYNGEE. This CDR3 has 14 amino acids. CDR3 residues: CASSVGTADYGYTF. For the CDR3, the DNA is TGTGCCAGCAGCGTTGGGACAGCTGACTATGGCTACACCTTC. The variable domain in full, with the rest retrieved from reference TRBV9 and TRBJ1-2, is DSGVTQTPKHLITATGQRVTLRCSPRSGDLSVYWYQQSLDQGLQFLIQYYNGEERAKGNILERFSAQQFPDLHSELNLSSLELGDSALYFCASSVGTADYGYTFGSGTRLTVV.

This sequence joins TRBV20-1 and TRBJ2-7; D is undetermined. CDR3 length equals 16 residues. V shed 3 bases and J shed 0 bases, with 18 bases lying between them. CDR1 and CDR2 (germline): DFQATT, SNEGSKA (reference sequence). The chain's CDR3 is CSARLKATSSSYEQYF. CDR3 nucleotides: TGCAGTGCTAGGTTGAAGGCCACATCCTCCTCCTACGAGCAGTACTTC.

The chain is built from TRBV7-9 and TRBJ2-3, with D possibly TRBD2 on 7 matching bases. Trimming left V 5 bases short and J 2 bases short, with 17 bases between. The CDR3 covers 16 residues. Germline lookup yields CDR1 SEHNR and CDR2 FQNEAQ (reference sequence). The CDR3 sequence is CASSLSHRDYTDTQYF. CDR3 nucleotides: TGTGCCAGCAGCCTTTCTCACAGGGACTACACAGATACGCAGTATTTT. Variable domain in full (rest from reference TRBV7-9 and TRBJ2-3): DTGVSQNPRHKITKRGQNVTFRCDPISEHNRLYWYRQTLGQGPEFLTYFQNEAQLEKSRLLSDRFSAERPKGSFSTLEIQRTEQGDSAMYLCASSLSHRDYTDTQYFGPGTRLTVL.

The CDR3 DNA follows: TGTGCCAGCAGCATAACGTTCTCTGGGGCCAACGTCCTGACTTTC. This sequence encodes CASSITFSGANVLTF. The J gene is TRBJ2-6, the V gene TRBV7-9; no firm D call. The V end lost 5 bases, the J end lost 0 bases, and 8 bases lay between the germline ends. The CDR3 is 15 residues long. Looked up from germline, CDR1 is SEHNR and CDR2 is FQNEAQ (reference sequence).

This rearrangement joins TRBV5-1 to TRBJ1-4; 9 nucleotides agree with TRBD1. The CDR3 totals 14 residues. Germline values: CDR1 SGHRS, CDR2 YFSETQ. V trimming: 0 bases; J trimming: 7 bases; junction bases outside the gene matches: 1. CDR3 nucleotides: TGCGCCAGCAGCTTGGAGGGACAGGGTGAAAAACTGTTTTTT. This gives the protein CASSLEGQGEKLFF.

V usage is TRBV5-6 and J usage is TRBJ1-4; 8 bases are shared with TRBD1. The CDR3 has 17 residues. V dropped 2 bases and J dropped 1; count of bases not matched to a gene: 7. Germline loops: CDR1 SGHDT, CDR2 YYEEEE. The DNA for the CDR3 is TGTGCCAGCAGCTTCAGACAGGGGCGACTAACTAATGAAAAACTGTTTTTT. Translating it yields CASSFRQGRLTNEKLFF.

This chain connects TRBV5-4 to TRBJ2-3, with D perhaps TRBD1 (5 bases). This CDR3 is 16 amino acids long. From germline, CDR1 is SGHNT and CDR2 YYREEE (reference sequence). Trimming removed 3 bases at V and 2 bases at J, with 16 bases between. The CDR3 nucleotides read TGTGCCAGCAGCTCCCAGGGTCATGAGGACACAGATACGCAGTATTTT. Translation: CASSSQGHEDTDTQYF.